These 25 T cell receptor beta chains originate from one sample sequenced in a study of cytomegalovirus exposure and HLA in healthy donors. Researchers ran the PCR with 60 Vbeta and 13 Jbeta primers. Repertoires were generated with immunoSEQ multiplex PCR, while TCRdb's copy carries only in-frame clones and drops some. Here the sample table reports 75,000 to 100,000 clones. The source material was PBMCs. These receptors all stem from an older woman in good health and CMV-seronegative.

The chain employs TRBV28 and TRBJ1-5; the D is unclear. This CDR3 is built from 15 residues. Germline V gene data show CDR1 as MDHEN and CDR2 as SYDVKM. Deletions cut 6 bases from V and 0 bases from J, with 12 bases between. The CDR3 protein is CASSPLTASNQPQHF. CDR3 DNA sequence: TGTGCCAGCAGCCCCCTAACAGCTAGCAATCAGCCCCAGCATTTT.

The V call is TRBV7-9, the J call TRBJ1-6, with TRBD1 identical over 8 bases. CDR1 SEHNR and CDR2 FQNEAQ come from the germline V gene (reference sequence). The CDR3 length is 15 residues. J was trimmed by 9 bases and V by 5 bases; bases with no gene match: 9. The chain's CDR3 is CASSPHGQGGSPLHF. In nucleotides, the CDR3 is TGTGCCAGCAGCCCCCACGGACAGGGCGGTTCACCCCTCCACTTT.

The rearrangement uses TRBV11-2 and TRBJ2-7; D uncertain. The germline V gene encodes CDR1 SGHAT and CDR2 FQNNGV. CDR3 size: 13 residues. V gave up 1 base and J gave up 7 bases, with 11 bases separating them. The CDR3 bases are TGTGCCAGCAGCTTAGGCTTAATGAGGGAGCAGTACTTC. It codes for CASSLGLMREQYF.

The chain joins TRBV19 to TRBJ2-3; 9 nucleotides align to TRBD2. Germline V CDR1 and CDR2: LNHDA, SQIVND (reference sequence). The CDR3 has 13 amino acids. The V gene end was trimmed by 6 bases and the J gene end by 5 bases; junction bases not matched to a gene: 3. DNA of the CDR3: TGTGCCAGTAGCCTACTAGCGGGAGATACGCAGTATTTT. Translating gives CASSLLAGDTQYF.

Considering frequency, this clone is medium-sized. This chain uses TRBV2 with TRBJ2-7, with TRBD2 matching 10 bases. CDR1 is SNHLY and CDR2 is FYNNEI in the germline V gene. This CDR3 has 17 amino acids. Trimming cost V 8 bases and J 3 bases; bases outside gene matches: 16. This CDR3 is CASQRVPAGGIYYEQYF. The CDR3 nucleotides read TGTGCCAGCCAACGGGTACCAGCGGGAGGGATCTACTACGAGCAGTACTTC.

This chain links TRBV15 with TRBJ1-4; the D gene is possibly TRBD1 (6 bases). The ends were cut back, 3 bases at V and 6 bases at J, with 11 bases in the middle. The CDR3 is 14 residues long. From germline, CDR1 is LNHNV and CDR2 YYDKDF (reference sequence). This CDR3 is CATSRDRQDEKLFF. As DNA, the CDR3 is TGTGCCACCAGCAGGGACAGACAAGATGAAAAACTGTTTTTT.

The chain is built from TRBV6-1 and TRBJ2-7, with 13 bases fitting TRBD2. The germline CDR1 and CDR2 sequences are MNHNS and SASEGT. The CDR3 runs to 16 residues. Trimming at V came to 5 bases and at J to 4 bases, leaving 8 bases not matched to a gene. As DNA, the CDR3 is TGTGCCAGCAGTCAAGGGACTAGCGGGACCGTATACGAGCAGTACTTC. This gives the protein CASSQGTSGTVYEQYF.

The chain is built from TRBV7-3 and TRBJ2-5; D may be TRBD2 (6 bases). V was clipped by 3 bases and J by 5 bases, with 10 bases between them. The CDR3 runs 13 residues. In germline, CDR1 is SGHTA, CDR2 FQGTGA. The CDR3 nucleotides read TGTGCCAGCAGCTTGGGCGGGATGGAGACCCAGTACTTC. As protein: CASSLGGMETQYF. Combining the CDR3 with reference TRBV7-3 and TRBJ2-5 gives the whole variable domain GAGVSQTPSNKVTEKGKYVELRCDPISGHTALYWYRQSLGQGPEFLIYFQGTGAADDSGLPNDRFFAVRPEGSVSTLKIQRTERGDSAVYLCASSLGGMETQYFGPGTRLLVL.

This chain's CDR3 is CASSVGDRATNEKLFF. The CDR3 DNA follows: TGTGCCAGCAGCGTAGGAGACAGGGCAACTAATGAAAAACTGTTTTTT. This chain connects TRBV9 to TRBJ1-4; 7 bases match TRBD1. CDR1 is SGDLS, CDR2 YYNGEE, per germline. This CDR3 has 16 residues. V dropped 0 bases and J dropped 0; count of bases not matched to a gene: 2.

The chain recombines TRBV19 with TRBJ2-5; a weak D match, TRBD1 (6 bases). Germline-derived CDR1 and CDR2 are LNHDA and SQIVND (reference sequence). The CDR3 is 13 amino acids. Trimming pared 6 bases from V and 4 bases from J, leaving 12 bases between. The CDR3 nucleotides are TGTGCCAGTAGGATACAGGGTACAGAGACCCAGTACTTC. It translates to CASRIQGTETQYF. The whole variable domain, filled in from reference TRBV19 and TRBJ2-5, reads DGGITQSPKYLFRKEGQNVTLSCEQNLNHDAMYWYRQDPGQGLRLIYYSQIVNDFQKGDIAEGYSVSREKKESFPLTVTSAQKNPTAFYLCASRIQGTETQYFGPGTRLLVL.

The V and J genes are TRBV7-3 and TRBJ2-3, with TRBD2 identical over 7 bases. Germline V gives CDR1 SGHTA, CDR2 FQGTGA. The V gene end was trimmed by 8 bases and the J gene end by 1 base; junction bases not matched to a gene: 12. This CDR3 contains 16 residues. The CDR3 region is CASSSWGGKGTDTQYF. The CDR3 nucleotides are TGTGCCAGCTCGTCGTGGGGGGGAAAGGGCACAGATACGCAGTATTTT.

This chain links TRBV6-5 with TRBJ1-1; no clear D gene. V dropped 6 bases and J dropped 5 bases, with 19 bases sitting between them. Germline loops: CDR1 MNHEY, CDR2 SVGAGI. The CDR3 runs to 15 residues. As DNA, the CDR3 is TGTGCCAGCAGCTCCACGCAGAAAAGGCGGACTGAAGCTTTCTTT. Encoded protein: CASSSTQKRRTEAFF.

The chain is built from TRBV2 and TRBJ1-1, with D perhaps matching TRBD1 (6 bases). V shed 4 bases and J shed 5 bases, with 17 bases lying between them. Germline V CDR1 and CDR2: SNHLY, FYNNEI. This CDR3 is 15 amino acids long. The CDR3 bases are TGTGCCAGCAGTGGTGGGGGCCGTTTGTGGACTGAAGCTTTCTTT. Its translation is CASSGGGRLWTEAFF.

The chain carries TRBV28 and TRBJ2-5; 11 nucleotides match TRBD2. Germline V gives CDR1 MDHEN, CDR2 SYDVKM. The CDR3 is 15 residues long. With 4 bases clipped from V and 1 base from J, the junction kept 2 bases outside the gene matches. This chain's CDR3 is CASSSGTSGQETQYF. CDR3 DNA sequence: TGTGCCAGCAGTTCCGGGACTAGCGGCCAAGAGACCCAGTACTTC.

The V call is TRBV9, the J call TRBJ2-7; 7 bases are a match to TRBD1. Germline V gene data show CDR1 as SGDLS and CDR2 as YYNGEE. V was clipped by 0 bases and J by 2 bases; unmatched bases: 5. This CDR3 has 15 amino acids. CDR3 loop: CASSVVGGPAYEQYF. The CDR3 DNA sequence: TGTGCCAGCAGCGTAGTAGGGGGCCCTGCCTACGAGCAGTACTTC. Full variable domain (remainder filled in from reference TRBV9 and TRBJ2-7): DSGVTQTPKHLITATGQRVTLRCSPRSGDLSVYWYQQSLDQGLQFLIQYYNGEERAKGNILERFSAQQFPDLHSELNLSSLELGDSALYFCASSVVGGPAYEQYFGPGTRLTVT.

The chain combines TRBV19 with TRBJ2-7; TRBD1 agrees at 7 bases. The V and J ends lost 6 bases and 3 bases, in that order; junction bases with no gene match: 5. The CDR3 spans 13 residues. Looked up from germline, CDR1 is LNHDA and CDR2 is SQIVND (reference sequence). This CDR3 is CASRGTDRYEQYF. CDR3 DNA: TGTGCCAGTAGGGGGACAGATCGCTACGAGCAGTACTTC.

The V call is TRBV2, the J call TRBJ2-7; a weak D match, TRBD2 (5 bases). CDR3 length: 12 residues. Germline values: CDR1 SNHLY, CDR2 FYNNEI. V was shortened by 4 bases and J by 4 bases, with 8 bases between the two germline ends. DNA for the CDR3: TGTGCCAGCAGTGGGCCGGGGTACGAGCAGTACTTC. It codes for CASSGPGYEQYF.

V gene TRBV18 combines with J gene TRBJ2-2; a possible D gene is TRBD2 (6 bases). Between the trimmed V and J ends, which lost 3 bases and 4 bases, there was a span of 6 bases. CDR3 length: 13 residues. From germline, CDR1 is KGHSH and CDR2 LQKENI. CDR3 sequence (DNA): TGTGCCAGCTCACCGGGAGGCACCGGGGAGCTGTTTTTT. Its translation is CASSPGGTGELFF.

The chain joins TRBV19 to TRBJ1-5, with D possibly TRBD1 on 6 matching bases. CDR3 length: 14 amino acids. V was cut by 4 bases and J by 6 bases, with 13 bases left in between. Germline-derived CDR1 and CDR2 are LNHDA and SQIVND (reference sequence). The CDR3 loop reads CASSSRDTSQPQHF. CDR3 coding DNA: TGTGCCAGTAGTAGCCGGGACACCAGTCAGCCCCAGCATTTT.

The V call is TRBV19, the J call TRBJ2-3, with D possibly TRBD2 on 5 matching bases. Trimming removed 7 bases from V and 4 bases from J, with 18 bases in between. This CDR3 contains 15 residues. CDR1 and CDR2 (germline): LNHDA, SQIVND (reference sequence). Here the CDR3 reads CASKSGRSLADTQYF. CDR3 DNA: TGTGCCAGTAAGTCGGGAAGGAGCTTGGCAGATACGCAGTATTTT.

The rearrangement uses TRBV7-9 and TRBJ2-5; possibly TRBD1 for D (5 bases). Germline V gene lookup returns CDR1 SEHNR and CDR2 FQNEAQ (reference sequence). The CDR3 spans 14 residues. With 2 bases removed from V and 5 bases from J, the gap between germline ends came to 12 bases. The CDR3 DNA follows: TGTGCCAGCAGCTTAATGGCAGGGATGGAGACCCAGTACTTC. It codes for CASSLMAGMETQYF.

This chain uses TRBV9 with TRBJ2-3; 11 positions match TRBD2. CDR3 length: 16 amino acids. J was trimmed by 4 bases and V by 1 base; bases with no gene match: 5. The germline gives CDR1 SGDLS, CDR2 YYNGEE. The CDR3 region has the DNA TGTGCCAGCAGCGTAACTAGCGGGAGCGTGCCAGATACGCAGTATTTT. Protein product: CASSVTSGSVPDTQYF.

A word on this clone: Other nucleotide sequences in the sample specify the same CDR3. The V and J genes are TRBV5-6 and TRBJ2-5; 8 nucleotides line up with TRBD2. CDR1 and CDR2 from the germline V gene are SGHDT and YYEEEE. The CDR3 loop spans 16 amino acids. The trim removed 0 bases at V and 7 bases at J, leaving 11 bases unmatched. The CDR3 nucleotides read TGTGCCAGCAGCTTGGCGGCTAGCGGGTGGGGCCCGACCCAGTACTTC. It codes for CASSLAASGWGPTQYF.

The CDR3 DNA reads as TGTGCCAGCAGTGAAGCGCGGGCAGGGGGCCCATGGAGCTACGAGCAGTACTTC. It yields the protein CASSEARAGGPWSYEQYF. The chain couples TRBV2 to TRBJ2-7, with TRBD1 identical over 8 bases. V dropped 0 bases and J dropped 3; count of bases not matched to a gene: 13. CDR3 length: 18 amino acids. Germline V CDR1 and CDR2: SNHLY, FYNNEI.

The chain employs TRBV27 and TRBJ1-3; D gene unclear. The germline gives CDR1 MNHEY, CDR2 SMNVEV (reference sequence). The CDR3 is 13 amino acids. V was clipped by 7 bases and J by 0 bases, with 7 bases between them. In DNA, the CDR3 is TGTGCCAGCATGAGGCCCTCTGGAAACACCATATATTTT. Its translation is CASMRPSGNTIYF.